The entry that follows covers one T cell receptor beta chain sequence. The data were obtained in a study of blood T cell repertoires in COVID-19. The repertoire was sequenced with immunoSEQ multiplex PCR; TCRdb's copy has only in-frame clones and lacks some. The sample has over 200,000 clones, about 90% seen once. This CDR3 is built from 17 residues. The germline CDR1 and CDR2 sequences are SNHLY and FYNNEI. Losses at the gene ends were 1 base for V and 4 bases for J; bases not matched to a gene: 3. The chain couples TRBV2 to TRBJ2-3; 15 bases align to TRBD2. The TCR originated in a human donor in a cohort exposed to, infected with or recovered from COVID-19 (not recorded which). The donor label of this sample is uncertain. Sequencing was carried out using PBMCs or T cells enriched from blood (not recorded which). CDR3 protein: CASSEERTSGGADTQYF. The CDR3 DNA is TGTGCCAGCAGTGAAGAACGGACTAGCGGGGGGGCAGATACGCAGTATTTT.